Sequencing of this T cell receptor beta chain was carried out in a study of CD8 T cells in ankylosing spondylitis listed by TCRdb under 2017. Concerning the study at large: The study profiled T cell receptor beta repertoires in healthy donors and ankylosing spondylitis patients to find disease-linked TCR variants. The whole study cohort included over a hundred healthy donors and about two dozen ankylosing spondylitis patients. Samples of peripheral blood were taken, and for ankylosing spondylitis patients, synovial fluid was collected as well.

This clonotype was seen a few times. It has no known antigen specificity. The sample holds no much larger clone one base away, and base qualities are not on file. Reads for this sample came from an Illumina HiSeq 2500. Quantitative 5'-RACE with molecular barcodes was the method used to prepare the TCR beta libraries. Per the source publication's procedure: A new computational method, built on a probabilistic model of VDJ rearrangement, was used to identify disease-linked TCR variants. In-frame beta chains were kept once TCRdb had trimmed the public reads at Q25 with fastp and called clones with MiXCR. Merged by CDR3 protein, the rows form single entries marked with the most common genes and DNA. TCRdb, not the authors, supplied the V and J calls. The sample table records more than 650,000 distinct CDR3 sequences; around 11% of these occur just once. Jointly, the top ten make up 0.51% of the sample.

Summary of the overall study and its limitations: Some TCR beta motif variants had previously been reported in synovial fluid and blood of reactive arthritis patients, which suggested common disease-initiation mechanisms. The disease-linked clones were reported as significantly enriched in matched synovial fluid samples from ankylosing spondylitis patients. A TCR beta motif of fewer than 10 highly homologous amino acid variants appeared characteristic of blood from ankylosing spondylitis patients. A CD8+ phenotype was shown by the disease-linked clones, which were found at relatively low frequencies in peripheral blood.

V is cut by 5 bases and J by 4 bases, and the space between the germline ends is 11 bases. For CDR1 and CDR2, the germline V gene (reference sequence) lists WNHNN and SYGVQD. Spanning cysteine to phenylalanine, the CDR3 consists of 14 amino acids. Here the CDR3 DNA is all that survives: 42 bases in frame from base 1. The rearrangement joined TRBV10-1 to TRBJ2-2, with the D call perhaps TRBD1 or TRBD2, as 6 bases match in each case. The source of this sequence is a male donor with ankylosing spondylitis. Sequenced material: blood, either unsorted or a sorted T cell fraction (not recorded which). DNA sequence: TGCGCCAGCAGTAGGGGGGAGAGCACCGGGGAGCTGTTTTTT. This translates into CASSRGESTGELFF.